The TCR beta chain described here comes from a study of blood T cell repertoires in COVID-19. Study information: Collection of acute and convalescent COVID-19 samples took place in the United States, Italy and Spain. Sources were T cells, B-cell-depleted T cells, or PBMCs; the material itself was cDNA or gDNA.

As originally analysed: Reference gene primer amplification gave nucleated cell count estimates. Generated by immunoSEQ multiplex PCR, the TCRdb table keeps only in-frame clones and is missing some. Clone size and V and J calls were adopted from that table, with D and trimming inferred from the DNA. Here the sample spans about 81,000 clones, about 84% being singletons. V was pared by 4 bases and J by 3 bases, with 9 bases of the junction left unmatched. Germline values: CDR1 LGHDT, CDR2 YNNKEL (reference sequence). The CDR3 is 18 amino acids. The clonotype originates from a human donor in a cohort sampled during active COVID-19. This chain links TRBV3-1 (or the pseudogene TRBV3-2) with TRBJ2-3; TRBD2 matches 14 bases. Sequencing input: peripheral blood. CDR3 in DNA: TGTGCCAGCAGCCTCGGACTAGCGGGGGGAGAAGGTACAGATACGCAGTATTTT. Translation: CASSLGLAGGEGTDTQYF.